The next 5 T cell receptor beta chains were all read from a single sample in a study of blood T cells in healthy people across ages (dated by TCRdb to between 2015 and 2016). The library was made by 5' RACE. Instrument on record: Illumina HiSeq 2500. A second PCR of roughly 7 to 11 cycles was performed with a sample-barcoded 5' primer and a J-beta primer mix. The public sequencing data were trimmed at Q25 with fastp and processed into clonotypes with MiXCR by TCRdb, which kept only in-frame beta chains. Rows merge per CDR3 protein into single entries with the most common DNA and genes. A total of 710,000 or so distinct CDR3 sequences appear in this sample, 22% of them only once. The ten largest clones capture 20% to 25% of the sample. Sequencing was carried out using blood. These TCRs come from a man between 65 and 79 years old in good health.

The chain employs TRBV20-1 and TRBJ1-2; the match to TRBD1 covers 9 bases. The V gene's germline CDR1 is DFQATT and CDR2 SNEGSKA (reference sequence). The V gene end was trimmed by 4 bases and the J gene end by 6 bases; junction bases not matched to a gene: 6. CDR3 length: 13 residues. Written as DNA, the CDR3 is TGCAGTGCTACCTGGGACAGGGCCGATGGCTACACCTTC. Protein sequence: CSATWDRADGYTF.

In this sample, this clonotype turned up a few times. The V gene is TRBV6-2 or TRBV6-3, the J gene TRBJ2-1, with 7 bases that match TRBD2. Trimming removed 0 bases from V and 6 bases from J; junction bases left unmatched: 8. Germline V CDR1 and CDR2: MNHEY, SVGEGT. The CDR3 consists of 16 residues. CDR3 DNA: TGTGCCAGCAGTTACTCGACCGCGGGAGTTCTCAATGAGCAGTTCTTC. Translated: CASSYSTAGVLNEQFF.

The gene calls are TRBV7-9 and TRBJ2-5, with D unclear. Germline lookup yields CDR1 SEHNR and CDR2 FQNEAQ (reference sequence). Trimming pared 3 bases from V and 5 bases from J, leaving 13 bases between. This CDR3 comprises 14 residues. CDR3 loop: CASSFPSGRETQYF. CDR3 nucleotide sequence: TGTGCCAGCAGCTTCCCATCCGGTCGTGAGACCCAGTACTTC.

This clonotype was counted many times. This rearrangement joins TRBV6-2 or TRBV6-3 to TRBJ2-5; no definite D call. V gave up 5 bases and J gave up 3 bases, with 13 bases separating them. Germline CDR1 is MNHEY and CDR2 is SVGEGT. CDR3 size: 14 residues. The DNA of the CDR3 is TGTGCCAGCAGTAGGCAGGCCGTTGAAGAGACCCAGTACTTC. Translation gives CASSRQAVEETQYF.

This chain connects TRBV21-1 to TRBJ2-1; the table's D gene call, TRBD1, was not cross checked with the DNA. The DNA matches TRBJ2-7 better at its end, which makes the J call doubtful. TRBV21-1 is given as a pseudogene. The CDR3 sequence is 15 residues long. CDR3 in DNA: TGTGCCAGCAGCATTGCGTCGGGAAACAAATACGAGCAGTACGTC. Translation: CASSIASGNKYEQYV.